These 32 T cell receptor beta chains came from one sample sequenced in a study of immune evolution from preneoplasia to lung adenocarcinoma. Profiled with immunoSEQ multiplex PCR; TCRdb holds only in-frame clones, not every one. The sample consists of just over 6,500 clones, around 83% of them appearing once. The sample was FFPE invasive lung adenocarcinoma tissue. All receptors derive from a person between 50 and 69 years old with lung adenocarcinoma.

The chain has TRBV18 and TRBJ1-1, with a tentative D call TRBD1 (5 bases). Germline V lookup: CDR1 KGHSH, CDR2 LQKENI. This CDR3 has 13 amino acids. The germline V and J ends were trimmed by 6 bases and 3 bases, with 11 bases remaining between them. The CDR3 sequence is CASSSVGDTEAFF. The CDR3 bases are TGTGCCAGCTCCTCTGTAGGGGACACTGAAGCTTTCTTT.

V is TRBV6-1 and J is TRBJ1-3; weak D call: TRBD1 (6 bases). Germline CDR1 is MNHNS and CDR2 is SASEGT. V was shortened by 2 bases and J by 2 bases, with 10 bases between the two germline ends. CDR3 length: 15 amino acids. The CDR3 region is CASSERTVPGNTIYF. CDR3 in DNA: TGTGCCAGCAGTGAAAGGACAGTCCCTGGAAACACCATATATTTT.

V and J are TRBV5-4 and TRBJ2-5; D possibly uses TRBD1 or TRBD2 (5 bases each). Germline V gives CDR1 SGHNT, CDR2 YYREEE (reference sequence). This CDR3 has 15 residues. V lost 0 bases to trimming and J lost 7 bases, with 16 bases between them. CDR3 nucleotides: TGTGCCAGCAGCTTGGACCAACCCGGGACGTCGACCCAGTACTTC. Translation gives CASSLDQPGTSTQYF.

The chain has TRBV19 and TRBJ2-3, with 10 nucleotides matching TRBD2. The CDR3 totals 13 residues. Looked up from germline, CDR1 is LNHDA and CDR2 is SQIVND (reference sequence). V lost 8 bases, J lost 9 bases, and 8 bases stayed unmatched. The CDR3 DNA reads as TGTGCCAGTTGCCCGCTAGCGGGAGACACGCAGTATTTT. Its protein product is CASCPLAGDTQYF.

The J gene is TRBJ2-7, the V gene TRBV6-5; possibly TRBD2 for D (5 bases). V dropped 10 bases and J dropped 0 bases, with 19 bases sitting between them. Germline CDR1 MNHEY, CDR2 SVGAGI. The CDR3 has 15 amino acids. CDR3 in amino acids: CATKASRDGSYEQYF. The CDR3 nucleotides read TGTGCCACAAAAGCCTCCCGGGATGGCTCCTACGAGCAGTACTTC.

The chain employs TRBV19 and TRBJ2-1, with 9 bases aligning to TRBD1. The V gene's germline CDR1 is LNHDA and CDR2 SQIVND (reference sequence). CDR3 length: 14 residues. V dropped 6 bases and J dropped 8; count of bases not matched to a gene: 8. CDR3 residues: CASSRTGAVDEQFF. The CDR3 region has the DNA TGTGCCAGTAGCCGGACAGGGGCTGTCGATGAGCAGTTCTTC.

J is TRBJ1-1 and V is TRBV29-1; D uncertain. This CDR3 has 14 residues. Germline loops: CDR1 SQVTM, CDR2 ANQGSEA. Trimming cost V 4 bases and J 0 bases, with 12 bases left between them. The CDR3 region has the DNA TGCAGCGTTGTGGTCTCGTGGGTGAACACTGAAGCTTTCTTT. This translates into CSVVVSWVNTEAFF.

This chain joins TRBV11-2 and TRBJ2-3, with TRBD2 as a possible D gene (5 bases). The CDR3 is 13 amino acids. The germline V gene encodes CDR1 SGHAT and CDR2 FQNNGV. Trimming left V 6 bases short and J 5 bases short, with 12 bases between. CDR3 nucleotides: TGTGCCAGCAGTCCCGCTGGAGGAGATACGCAGTATTTT. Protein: CASSPAGGDTQYF.

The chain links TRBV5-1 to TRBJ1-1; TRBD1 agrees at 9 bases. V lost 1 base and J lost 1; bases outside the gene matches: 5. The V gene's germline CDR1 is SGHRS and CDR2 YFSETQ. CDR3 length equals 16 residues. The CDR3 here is CASSLNMGQGNTEAFF. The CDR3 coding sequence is TGCGCCAGCAGCTTGAATATGGGACAGGGGAACACTGAAGCTTTCTTT. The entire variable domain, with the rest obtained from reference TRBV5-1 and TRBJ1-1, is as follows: KAGVTQTPRYLIKTRGQQVTLSCSPISGHRSVSWYQQTPGQGLQFLFEYFSETQRNKGNFPGRFSGRQFSNSRSEMNVSTLELGDSALYLCASSLNMGQGNTEAFFGQGTRLTVV.

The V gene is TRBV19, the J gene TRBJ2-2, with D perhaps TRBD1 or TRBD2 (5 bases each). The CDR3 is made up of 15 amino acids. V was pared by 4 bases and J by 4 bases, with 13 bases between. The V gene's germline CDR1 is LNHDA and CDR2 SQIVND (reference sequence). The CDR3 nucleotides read TGTGCCAGTAGTAGTCCCGGGACGGGCACCGGGGAGCTGTTTTTT. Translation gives CASSSPGTGTGELFF.

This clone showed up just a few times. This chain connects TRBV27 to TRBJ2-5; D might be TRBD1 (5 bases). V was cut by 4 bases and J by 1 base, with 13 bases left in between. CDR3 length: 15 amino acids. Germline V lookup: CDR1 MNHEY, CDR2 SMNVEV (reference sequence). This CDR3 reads CASSSASGFQETQYF. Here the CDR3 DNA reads TGTGCCAGCAGTTCCGCGTCAGGGTTCCAAGAGACCCAGTACTTC.

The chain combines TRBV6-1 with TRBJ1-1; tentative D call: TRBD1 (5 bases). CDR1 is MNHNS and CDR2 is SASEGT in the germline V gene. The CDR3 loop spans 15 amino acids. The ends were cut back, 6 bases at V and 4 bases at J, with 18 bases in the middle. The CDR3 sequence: CASSPPLGGVTEAFF. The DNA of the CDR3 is TGTGCCAGCAGCCCACCTCTCGGAGGGGTCACTGAAGCTTTCTTT.

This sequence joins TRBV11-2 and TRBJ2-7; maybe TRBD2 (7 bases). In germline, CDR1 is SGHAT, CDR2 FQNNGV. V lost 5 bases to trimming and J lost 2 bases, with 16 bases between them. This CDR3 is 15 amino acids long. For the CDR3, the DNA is TGTGCCAGCAGCAGCAAGGGGAGGGGGGCCTACGAGCAGTACTTC. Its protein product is CASSSKGRGAYEQYF.

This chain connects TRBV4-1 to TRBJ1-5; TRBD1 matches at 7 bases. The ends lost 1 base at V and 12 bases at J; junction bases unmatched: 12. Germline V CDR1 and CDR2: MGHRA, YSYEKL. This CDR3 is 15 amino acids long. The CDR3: CASSQVSGTVYRQHF. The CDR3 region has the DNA TGCGCCAGCAGCCAAGTGAGCGGGACAGTGTACCGCCAGCATTTT.

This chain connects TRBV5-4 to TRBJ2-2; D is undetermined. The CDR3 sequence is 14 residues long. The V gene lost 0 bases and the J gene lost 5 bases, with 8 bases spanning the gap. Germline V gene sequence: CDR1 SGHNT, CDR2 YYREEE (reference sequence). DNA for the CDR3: TGTGCCAGCAGCTTGGCTTGGGGTACCGGGGAGCTGTTTTTT. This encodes CASSLAWGTGELFF.

In DNA, the CDR3 is TGTGCCAGCTCAGCCAGGGGGCGAGAGACCCAGTACTTC. It yields the protein CASSARGRETQYF. The chain couples TRBV18 to TRBJ2-5; 8 positions match TRBD1. With V trimmed by 5 bases and J by 4 bases, 3 bases remained unmatched. The germline CDR1 and CDR2 sequences are KGHSH and LQKENI. CDR3 length: 13 residues.

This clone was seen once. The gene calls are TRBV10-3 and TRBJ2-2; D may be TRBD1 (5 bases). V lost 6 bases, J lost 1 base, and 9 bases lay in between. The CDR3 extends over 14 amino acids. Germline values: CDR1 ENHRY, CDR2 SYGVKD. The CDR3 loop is CAISGQGNTGELFF. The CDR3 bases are TGTGCCATCAGCGGGCAGGGGAACACCGGGGAGCTGTTTTTT.

CDR3 in amino acids: CASSLSYRLAGVGDTDTQYF. DNA of the CDR3: TGTGCCAGCAGTTTATCGTATCGCCTAGCGGGAGTAGGGGACACAGATACGCAGTATTTT. The J gene is TRBJ2-3, the V gene TRBV27; 10 nucleotides match TRBD2. The V gene's germline CDR1 is MNHEY and CDR2 SMNVEV (reference sequence). This CDR3 has 20 amino acids. V was pared by 0 bases and J by 2 bases, with 14 bases of the junction left unmatched.

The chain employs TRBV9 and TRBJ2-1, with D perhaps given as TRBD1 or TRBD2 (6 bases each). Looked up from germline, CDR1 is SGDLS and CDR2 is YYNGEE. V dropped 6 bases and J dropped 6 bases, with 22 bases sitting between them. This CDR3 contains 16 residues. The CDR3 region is CASTTGPFLEGNEQFF. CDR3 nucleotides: TGTGCCAGCACCACAGGGCCATTCTTGGAGGGCAATGAGCAGTTCTTC.

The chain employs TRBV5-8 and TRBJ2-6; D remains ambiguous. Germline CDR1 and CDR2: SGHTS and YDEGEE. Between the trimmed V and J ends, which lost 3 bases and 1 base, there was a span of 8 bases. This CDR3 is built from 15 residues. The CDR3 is CASSSSISGANVLTF. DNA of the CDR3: TGTGCCAGCAGCTCCAGCATATCTGGGGCCAACGTCCTGACTTTC.

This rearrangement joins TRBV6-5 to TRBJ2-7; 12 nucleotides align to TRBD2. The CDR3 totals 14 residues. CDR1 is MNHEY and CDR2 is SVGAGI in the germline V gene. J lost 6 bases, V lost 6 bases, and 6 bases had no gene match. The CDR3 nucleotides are TGTGCCAGCAGACGAGGACTAGCGGGGTTCGAGCAGTACTTC. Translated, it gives CASRRGLAGFEQYF.

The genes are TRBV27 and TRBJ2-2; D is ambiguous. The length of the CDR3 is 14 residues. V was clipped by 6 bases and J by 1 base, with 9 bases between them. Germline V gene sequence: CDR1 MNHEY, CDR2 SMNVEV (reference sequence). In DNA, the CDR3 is TGTGCCAGCAGATTGGGTGGGAACACCGGGGAGCTGTTTTTT. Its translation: CASRLGGNTGELFF.

The CDR3 DNA reads as TGTGCCAGCAGCTTAGTAGATTACGAGCAGTACTTC. It codes for CASSLVDYEQYF. The chain is built from TRBV13 and TRBJ2-7; unclear D gene. The CDR3 length is 12 residues. V lost 1 base and J 4 bases, leaving 5 bases between the germline ends. CDR1 and CDR2 (germline): PRHDT, FYEKMQ (reference sequence). The variable domain in full, completed from reference TRBV13 and TRBJ2-7, reads AAGVIQSPRHLIKEKRETATLKCYPIPRHDTVYWYQQGPGQDPQFLISFYEKMQSDKGSIPDRFSAQQFSDYHSELNMSSLELGDSALYFCASSLVDYEQYFGPGTRLTVT.

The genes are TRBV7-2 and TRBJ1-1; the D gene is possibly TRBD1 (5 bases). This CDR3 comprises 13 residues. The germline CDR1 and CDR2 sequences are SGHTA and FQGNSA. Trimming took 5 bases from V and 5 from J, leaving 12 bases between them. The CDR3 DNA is TGTGCCAGCAGCGCGGGACGTAGAACTGAAGCTTTCTTT. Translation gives CASSAGRRTEAFF. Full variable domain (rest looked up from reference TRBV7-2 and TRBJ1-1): GAGVSQSPSNKVTEKGKDVELRCDPISGHTALYWYRQSLGQGLEFLIYFQGNSAPDKSGLPSDRFSAERTGGSVSTLTIQRTQQEDSAVYLCASSAGRRTEAFFGQGTRLTVV.

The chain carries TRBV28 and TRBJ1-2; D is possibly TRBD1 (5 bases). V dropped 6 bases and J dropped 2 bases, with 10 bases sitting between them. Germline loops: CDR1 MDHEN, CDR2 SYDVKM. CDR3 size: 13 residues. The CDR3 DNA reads TGTGCCAGCAGGGTGGGACCGAACTATGGCTACACCTTC. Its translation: CASRVGPNYGYTF.

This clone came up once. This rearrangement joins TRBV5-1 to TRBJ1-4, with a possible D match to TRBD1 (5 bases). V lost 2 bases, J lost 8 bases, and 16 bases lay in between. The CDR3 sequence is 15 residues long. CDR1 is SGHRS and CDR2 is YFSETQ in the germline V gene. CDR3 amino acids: CASSFAGTRDEKLFF. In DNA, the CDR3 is TGCGCCAGCAGCTTTGCTGGGACCAGGGACGAAAAACTGTTTTTT.

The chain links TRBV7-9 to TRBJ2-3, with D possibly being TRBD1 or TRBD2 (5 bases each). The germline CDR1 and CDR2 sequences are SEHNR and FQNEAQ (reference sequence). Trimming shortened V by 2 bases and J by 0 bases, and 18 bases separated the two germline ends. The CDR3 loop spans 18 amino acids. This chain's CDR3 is CASSLRWGSGTSTDTQYF. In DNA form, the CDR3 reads TGTGCCAGCAGCTTAAGGTGGGGGAGCGGAACTAGCACAGATACGCAGTATTTT.

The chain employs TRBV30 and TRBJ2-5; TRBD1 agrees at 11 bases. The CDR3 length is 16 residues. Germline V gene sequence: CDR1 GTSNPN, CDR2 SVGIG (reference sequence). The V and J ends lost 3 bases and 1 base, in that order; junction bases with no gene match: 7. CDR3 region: CAWSGTGGESQETQYF. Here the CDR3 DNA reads TGTGCCTGGAGCGGGACAGGGGGGGAGTCCCAAGAGACCCAGTACTTC.

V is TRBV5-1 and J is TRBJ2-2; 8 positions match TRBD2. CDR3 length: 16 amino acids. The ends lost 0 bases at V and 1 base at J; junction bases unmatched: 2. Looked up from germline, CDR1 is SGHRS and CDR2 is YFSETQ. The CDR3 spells CASSLAGTRNTGELFF. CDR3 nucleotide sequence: TGCGCCAGCAGCTTGGCCGGGACTAGGAACACCGGGGAGCTGTTTTTT.

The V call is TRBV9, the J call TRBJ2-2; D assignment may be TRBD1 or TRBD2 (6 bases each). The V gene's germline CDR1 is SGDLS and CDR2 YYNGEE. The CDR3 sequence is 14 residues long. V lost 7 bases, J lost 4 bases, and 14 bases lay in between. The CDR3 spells CASGGGGTTGELFF. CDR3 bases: TGTGCCAGCGGTGGAGGGGGAACCACCGGGGAGCTGTTTTTT.

The CDR3 DNA follows: TGCGCCAGCAGCCCAGGGGCCGGGGCCGGGGAGCTGTTTTTT. Protein: CASSPGAGAGELFF. The rearrangement uses TRBV5-1 and TRBJ2-2, with D tentatively TRBD1 (6 bases). Trimming pared 4 bases from V and 6 bases from J, leaving 13 bases between. The length of the CDR3 is 14 residues. Germline-derived CDR1 and CDR2 are SGHRS and YFSETQ.

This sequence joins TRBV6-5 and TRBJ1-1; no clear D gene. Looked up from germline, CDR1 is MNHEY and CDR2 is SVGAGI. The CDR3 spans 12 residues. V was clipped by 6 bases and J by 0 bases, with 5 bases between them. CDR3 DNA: TGTGCCAGCAGGGCTCTGAACACTGAAGCTTTCTTT. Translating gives CASRALNTEAFF.